Listed below are T cell receptor beta chains from one sample, sequenced in a study of CD8+CD57+ T cells in acquired aplastic anemia. MiXCR, applied by TCRdb to the reads, yields one record per CDR3 protein. Among about 220,000 distinct CDR3 sequences, approximately 50% were seen once, and the ten largest hold 6.5% to 8%. The sample consisted of sorted CD4+, CD8+, or CD8+CD57+ T cells (not recorded which) from PBMCs. The origin of the receptors is a human donor with aplastic anemia. Each CDR3 is given with its conserved first and last residue. Each record gives: J gene, D gene, clone size, V gene, CDR3 DNA, CDR3 protein. D genes are given only for firm matches. Size is stated for part of the rows, as once, few or many counts, or as a class when the clone is expanded.

TRBJ2-3 - - TRBV9 TGTGCCAGCAGCGCCGTACTAGCCAGAACAGATACGCAGTATTTT CASSAVLARTDTQYF
TRBJ1-2 - - TRBV7-2 TGTGCCAGCAGCTCCGGGGTAGGAAACTTTATGGGCTACACCTTC CASSSGVGNFMGYTF
TRBJ1-4 - - TRBV7-4 TGTGCCAGCAGCCCCGGACAGTGGACTGGAAAACTGTTTTTT CASSPGQWTGKLFF
TRBJ2-6 - once TRBV7-3 TGTGCCAGCGGCCTCGGAGGGGCCAACGTCCTGACTTTC CASGLGGANVLTF
TRBJ1-2 - many TRBV4-1 TGCGCCAGCGGTACGGACAGCCTAGCTAACTATGGCTACACCTTC CASGTDSLANYGYTF
TRBJ1-6 - many TRBV6-5 TGTGCCAGCAGTTACACCCAGGGGTCCTATAATTCACCCCTCCACTTT CASSYTQGSYNSPLHF
TRBJ1-1 - - TRBV20-1 TGCAGTGCTAGAGATTGGGACACTGAAGCTTTCTTT CSARDWDTEAFF
TRBJ1-6 - few TRBV24-1 TGTGCCACCAGCTCTGGGCCGTATTCACCCCTCCACTTT CATSSGPYSPLHF
TRBJ1-6 - - TRBV19 TGTGCCAGTAGTATAGGCGGGACCACTGATTCACCCCTCCACTTT CASSIGGTTDSPLHF
TRBJ1-4 - - TRBV9 TGTGCCAGCAGCGTAGGGTCGGGTAATGAAAAACTGTTTTTT CASSVGSGNEKLFF
TRBJ1-1 TRBD1 many TRBV5-1 TGCGCCAGCAGCCTTAGACAGGGGGCTACTGAAGCTTTCTTT CASSLRQGATEAFF
TRBJ2-3 TRBD2 once TRBV4-2 TGTGCCAGCAGCCAATTCTCTAGCGGGGGGGCAGATACGCAGTATTTT CASSQFSSGGADTQYF
TRBJ1-1 - - TRBV7-9 TGTGCCAGCAGCCCGGGAGATCGGGACACTGAAGCTTTCTTT CASSPGDRDTEAFF
TRBJ2-3 - - TRBV7-6 TGTGCCAGCAGCATAGGGGGCGGGGGAGCAGATACGCAGTATTTT CASSIGGGGADTQYF
TRBJ2-1 TRBD1 few TRBV10-1 TGCGCCAGCTCAGGGGGCAAAGGCAATGATGAGCAGTTCTTC CASSGGKGNDEQFF
TRBJ2-1 TRBD2 - TRBV20-1 TGCAGTGCCACTAATAGCGGGACCTACAATGAGCAGTTCTTC CSATNSGTYNEQFF
TRBJ1-4 - many TRBV9 TGTGCCAGCAGCCGACCGGAGGGAACTAATGAAAAACTGTTTTTT CASSRPEGTNEKLFF
TRBJ2-2 - - TRBV24-1 TGTGCCACCAGTGACCAAGTTAGGGACACCGGGGAGCTGTTTTTT CATSDQVRDTGELFF
TRBJ2-7 - few TRBV20-1 TGCAGTGCTAGCGACATCACCTACGAGCAGTACTTC CSASDITYEQYF
TRBJ1-2 TRBD1 - TRBV4-1 TGCGCCAGCAGCCAAGCAGGGACAGGGGCGAATTATGGCTACACCTTC CASSQAGTGANYGYTF
TRBJ2-7 TRBD2 many TRBV3-1 TGTGCCAGCAGCCAAGGGGGAGGGTCCTACGAGCAGTACTTC CASSQGGGSYEQYF
TRBJ1-1 - many TRBV20-1 TGCAGTGCGGACGACAGACCCACTGAAGCTTTCTTT CSADDRPTEAFF
TRBJ2-7 - many TRBV20-1 TGCAGTGCTAGAGATCTCCTCTACGAGCAGTACTTC CSARDLLYEQYF